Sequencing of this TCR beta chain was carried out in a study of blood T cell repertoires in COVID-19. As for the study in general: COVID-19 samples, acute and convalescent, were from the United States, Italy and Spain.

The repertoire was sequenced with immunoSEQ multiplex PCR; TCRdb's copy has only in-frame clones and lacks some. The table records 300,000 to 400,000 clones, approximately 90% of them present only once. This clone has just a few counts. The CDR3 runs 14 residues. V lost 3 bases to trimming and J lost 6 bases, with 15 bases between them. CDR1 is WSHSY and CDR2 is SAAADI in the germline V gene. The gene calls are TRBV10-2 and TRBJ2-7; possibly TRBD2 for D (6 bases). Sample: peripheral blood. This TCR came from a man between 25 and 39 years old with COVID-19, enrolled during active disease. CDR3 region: CASSDPTRSGEQYF. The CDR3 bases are TGCGCCAGCAGTGACCCGACTAGGTCGGGCGAGCAGTACTTC.